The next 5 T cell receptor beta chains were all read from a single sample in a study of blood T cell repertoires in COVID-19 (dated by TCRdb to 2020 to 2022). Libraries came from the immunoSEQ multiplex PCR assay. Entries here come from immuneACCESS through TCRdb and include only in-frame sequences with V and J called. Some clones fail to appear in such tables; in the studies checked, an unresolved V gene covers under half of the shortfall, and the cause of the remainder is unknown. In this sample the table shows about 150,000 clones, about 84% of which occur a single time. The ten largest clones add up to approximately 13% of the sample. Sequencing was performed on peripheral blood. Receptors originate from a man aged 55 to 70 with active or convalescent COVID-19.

The CDR3 loop reads CASTLGRQMGHGYTF. CDR3 sequence (DNA): TGTGCCAGCACCCTGGGGAGGCAAATGGGCCATGGCTACACCTTC. J is TRBJ1-2 and V is TRBV6-1; no clear D. Germline CDR1 MNHNS, CDR2 SASEGT. The CDR3 has 15 amino acids. V was cut by 7 bases and J by 6 bases, with 21 bases left in between.

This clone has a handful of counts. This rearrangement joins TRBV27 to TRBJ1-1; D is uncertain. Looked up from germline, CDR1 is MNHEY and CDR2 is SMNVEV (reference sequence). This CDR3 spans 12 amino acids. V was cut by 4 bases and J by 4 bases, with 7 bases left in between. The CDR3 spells CASSSAATEAFF. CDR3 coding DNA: TGTGCCAGCAGTTCTGCGGCCACTGAAGCTTTCTTT.

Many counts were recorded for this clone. The CDR3 sequence is CASSPGQGRYEQYF. The CDR3 DNA is TGTGCCAGCAGCCCCGGACAGGGGAGGTACGAGCAGTACTTC. The chain combines TRBV7-9 with TRBJ2-7; 9 bases are shared with TRBD1. This CDR3 has 14 amino acids. With 5 bases clipped from V and 4 bases from J, the junction kept 6 bases outside the gene matches. CDR1 is SEHNR, CDR2 FQNEAQ, per germline (reference sequence).

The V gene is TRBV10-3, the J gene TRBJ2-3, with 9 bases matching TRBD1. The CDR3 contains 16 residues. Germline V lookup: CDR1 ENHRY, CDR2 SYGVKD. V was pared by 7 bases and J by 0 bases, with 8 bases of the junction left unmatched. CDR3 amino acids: CAITPQGAGSTDTQYF. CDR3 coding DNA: TGTGCCATCACTCCACAGGGGGCAGGGAGCACAGATACGCAGTATTTT.

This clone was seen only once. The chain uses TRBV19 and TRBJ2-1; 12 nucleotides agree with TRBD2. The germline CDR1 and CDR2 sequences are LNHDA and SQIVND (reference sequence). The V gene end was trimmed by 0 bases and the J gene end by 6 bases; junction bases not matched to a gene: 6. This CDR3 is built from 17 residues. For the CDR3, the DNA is TGTGCCAGTAGTATAGAGCGAACTAGCGGGAGGTCCAATGAGCAGTTCTTC. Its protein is CASSIERTSGRSNEQFF.